The text below deals with one TCR beta chain. Its antigen is not identified. The data derive from a study of neurological immune-mediated disorders. Overall study findings and caveats: HTLV-1-associated myelopathy had the most TCR clonal expansion, whereas multiple sclerosis had the least (lower than in healthy controls).

The authors produced cDNA by 5'RACE using 10-nucleotide random UMIs. Every sequencing run produced over 160 million TCR-beta sequences, and the sequences from any one run covered 15-18 subjects. Via MiXCR, TCRdb re-called the 5' RACE reads, giving one row per CDR3 protein. The sample comprises some 20,000 distinct CDR3 sequences, roughly 29% of which are singletons, and roughly 34% rests with the top ten. Preparation of the unsorted libraries drew on 2 million PBMCs stored at -80 C. Germline V gives CDR1 DFQATT, CDR2 SNEGSKA (reference sequence). The V end was cut by 5 bases, the J end by 5 bases, with 15 bases between. The CDR3 is made up of 13 amino acids.

The V and J genes are TRBV20-1 and TRBJ2-5; D call uncertain. The sequenced material came from PBMCs. This TCR was sampled from a man between 45 and 60 years old with HTLV-1-associated myelopathy (HAM/TSP). CDR3 sequence (DNA): TGCAGTGCTCCACCTCGTGTTAGGGAGACCCAGTACTTC. Its protein product is CSAPPRVRETQYF.